These T cell receptor beta chains were read from a single sample in a study of T cells in narcolepsy. Only in-frame clones appear in the TCRdb table, and some are missing; sequencing was by immunoSEQ multiplex PCR. The sample lists about 22,000 clones, about 86% seen once, with 4.2% in the top ten. Sequencing input: memory (CD45RA-) CD4+ T cells from blood. The receptors here all came from a human donor in good health. CDR3s include the opening cysteine and the closing phenylalanine or tryptophan. The order of the fields is J gene, V gene, clone size, D gene, CDR3 DNA, CDR3 protein. A D gene is named only where the DNA matches it firmly. Clone size is given for some rows only: seen once, a few or many times, or a class if the clone is expanded.

TRBJ2-1 TRBV6-4 - TRBD2 TGTGCCAGCAGTAAACTAGCGGGGTCCTACAATGAGCAGTTCTTC CASSKLAGSYNEQFF
TRBJ1-6 TRBV5-4 - TRBD1 TGTGCCAGCAGCGGGAAGCCGGGACAGGTGTCCTATAATTCACCCCTCCACTTT CASSGKPGQVSYNSPLHF
TRBJ1-2 TRBV10-3 - - TGTGCCATCAGTGAATATCAGAACTATGGCTACACCTTC CAISEYQNYGYTF
TRBJ1-5 TRBV15 - - TGTGCCACCAGCGGTCAGGCCAATCAGCCCCAGCATTTT CATSGQANQPQHF
TRBJ2-7 TRBV5-1 once TRBD1 TGCGCCAGCAGTCACGGGACAGGGCTCCCCTACGAGCAGTACTTC CASSHGTGLPYEQYF
TRBJ2-1 TRBV5-1 - - TGCGCCAGCAGCTTGGAAGGGGGCTACAATGAGCAGTTCTTC CASSLEGGYNEQFF
TRBJ2-2 TRBV5-1 few TRBD1 TGCGCCAGCAGCCCGCGACAGGGGGGGACCGGGGAGCTGTTTTTT CASSPRQGGTGELFF
TRBJ1-1 TRBV7-9 once - TGTGCCAGCATCTTAAACACTGAAGCTTTCTTT CASILNTEAFF
TRBJ1-2 TRBV27 - TRBD1 TGTGCCAGCAGTTTTCTCGACAGGGGGCATGGCTACACCTTC CASSFLDRGHGYTF
TRBJ2-5 TRBV4-3 - - TGCGCCAGCAGGTCAACGGACGAAGGAAGGTCCCAGTACTTC CASRSTDEGRSQYF
TRBJ1-6 TRBV6-6 few - TGTGCCAGCAGTTCTAGACAGCACGATAATTCACCCCTCCACTTT CASSSRQHDNSPLHF
TRBJ1-2 TRBV18 - TRBD1 TGTGCCAGCTCACCCGGGACAGGACCTTATGGCTACACCTTC CASSPGTGPYGYTF
TRBJ1-2 TRBV5-4 - TRBD1 TGTGCCAGCAGCTACAGGGGGCGAGCTAACTATGGCTACACCTTC CASSYRGRANYGYTF
TRBJ1-2 TRBV7-2 once - TGTGCCAGCAGCTTAGGTTGGACAGACTATGGCTACACCTTC CASSLGWTDYGYTF
TRBJ1-6 TRBV25-1 - - TGTGCCAGCAGTGAATTCGAGGGTGGTAATTCACCCCTCCACTTT CASSEFEGGNSPLHF
TRBJ2-1 TRBV5-4 few - TGTGCCAGCAGCCTAAAGGGGGTTCCTGAGCAGTTCTTC CASSLKGVPEQFF
TRBJ2-7 TRBV7-2 - - TGTGCCAGCAGCTTAGACCACTACGAGCAGTACTTC CASSLDHYEQYF
TRBJ1-4 TRBV6-1 - - TGTGCCAGCCAGTTGGGGGGTACTAATGAAAAACTGTTTTTT CASQLGGTNEKLFF
TRBJ1-6 TRBV6-6 - - TGTGCCAGCAGTTATATGTTGTCAGGGTCTAATTCACCCCTCCACTTT CASSYMLSGSNSPLHF
TRBJ1-4 TRBV6-1 - - TGTGCCAGCAGACAGACAACTAATGAAAAACTGTTTTTT CASRQTTNEKLFF
TRBJ2-7 TRBV7-2 once TRBD1 TGTGCCAGCACCAGGGGACAGGGGAGATACGAGCAGTACTTC CASTRGQGRYEQYF
TRBJ2-7 TRBV10-2 - TRBD1 TGCGCCACTAAGGAGACAGGGGGGGCCTACGAGCAGTACTTC CATKETGGAYEQYF
TRBJ2-5 TRBV7-2 - TRBD1 TGTGCCAGCAGCACCCGGACAGGGAGAGGAGAGACCCAGTACTTC CASSTRTGRGETQYF
TRBJ2-3 TRBV7-9 few TRBD1 TGTGCCAGCAGCTTTACTGGGACAGGGCGCGCTCGTGGCACAGATACGCAGTATTTT CASSFTGTGRARGTDTQYF
TRBJ2-3 TRBV9 - - TGTGCCAGCAGCTCAAGGGGGGAGGCAGATACGCAGTATTTT CASSSRGEADTQYF
TRBJ1-2 TRBV12-5 - - TGTGCTAGTGGTTTGGGACAGAGAGTGGGTGGCTACACCTTC CASGLGQRVGGYTF
TRBJ1-3 TRBV6-5 - - TGTGCCAGCCGAAAGTCCAGGGCTGAAAACACCATATATTTT CASRKSRAENTIYF